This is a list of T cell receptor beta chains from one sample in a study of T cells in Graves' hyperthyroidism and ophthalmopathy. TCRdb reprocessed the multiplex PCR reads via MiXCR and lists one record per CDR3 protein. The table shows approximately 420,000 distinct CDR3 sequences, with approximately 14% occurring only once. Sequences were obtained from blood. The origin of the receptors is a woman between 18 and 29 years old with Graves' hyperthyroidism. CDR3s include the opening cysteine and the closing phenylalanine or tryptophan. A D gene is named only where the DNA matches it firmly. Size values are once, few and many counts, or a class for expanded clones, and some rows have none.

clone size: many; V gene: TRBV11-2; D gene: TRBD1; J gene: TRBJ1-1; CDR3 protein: CASSLGQGARGTEAFF; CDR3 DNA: TGTGCCAGCAGCTTAGGACAGGGGGCGCGTGGAACTGAAGCTTTCTTT
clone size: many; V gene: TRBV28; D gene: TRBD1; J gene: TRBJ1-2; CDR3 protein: CASSSPQGYNYGYTF; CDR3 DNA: TGTGCCAGCAGTTCCCCACAGGGGTACAACTATGGCTACACCTTC
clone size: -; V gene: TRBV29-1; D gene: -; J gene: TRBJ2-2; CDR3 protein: CSGGKPNTGELFF; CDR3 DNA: TGCAGCGGGGGGAAGCCGAACACCGGGGAGCTGTTTTTT
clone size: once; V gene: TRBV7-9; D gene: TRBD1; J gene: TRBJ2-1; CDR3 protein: CASSGQGVFYNEQFF; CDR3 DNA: TGTGCCAGCAGCGGACAGGGGGTTTTCTACAATGAGCAGTTCTTC
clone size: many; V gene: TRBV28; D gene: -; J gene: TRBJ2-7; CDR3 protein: CASTGRSYEQYF; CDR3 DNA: TGTGCCAGCACGGGTAGAAGTTACGAGCAGTACTTC
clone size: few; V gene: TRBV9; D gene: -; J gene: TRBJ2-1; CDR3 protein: CASSYSGAAYNEQFF; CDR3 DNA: TGTGCCAGCAGTTACTCGGGGGCAGCCTACAATGAGCAGTTCTTC
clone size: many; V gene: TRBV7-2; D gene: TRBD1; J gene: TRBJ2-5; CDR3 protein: CASSPDREEETQYF; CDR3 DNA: TGTGCCAGCAGCCCGGACAGGGAGGAAGAGACCCAGTACTTC
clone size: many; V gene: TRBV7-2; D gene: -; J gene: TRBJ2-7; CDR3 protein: CASSLGPSGEQYF; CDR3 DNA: TGTGCCAGCAGCTTAGGCCCGTCGGGCGAGCAGTACTTC
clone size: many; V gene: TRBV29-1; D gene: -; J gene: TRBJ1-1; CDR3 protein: CSLNDGTNTEAFF; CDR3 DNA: TGCAGCCTCAATGACGGAACGAACACTGAAGCTTTCTTT
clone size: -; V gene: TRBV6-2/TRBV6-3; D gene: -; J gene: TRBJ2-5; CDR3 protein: CASSLEIRGGPSGRGTQYF; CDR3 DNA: TGTGCCAGCAGCTTGGAAATTCGGGGCGGACCTTCGGGACGGGGGACCCAGTACTTC
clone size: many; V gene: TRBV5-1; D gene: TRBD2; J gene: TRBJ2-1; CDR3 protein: CASSLAPATSRYSYNEQFF; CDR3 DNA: TGCGCCAGCAGCTTGGCCCCGGCGACTAGCAGATACTCCTACAATGAGCAGTTCTTC
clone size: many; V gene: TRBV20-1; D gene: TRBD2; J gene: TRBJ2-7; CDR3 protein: CSASPLLAGGRGGEQYF; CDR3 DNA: TGCAGTGCTAGCCCCCTTCTAGCGGGAGGCCGGGGGGGCGAGCAGTACTTC
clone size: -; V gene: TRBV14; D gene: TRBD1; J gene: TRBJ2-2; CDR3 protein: CASSQSRTGAGELFF; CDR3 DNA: TGTGCCAGCAGCCAATCTCGGACAGGGGCCGGGGAGCTGTTTTTT
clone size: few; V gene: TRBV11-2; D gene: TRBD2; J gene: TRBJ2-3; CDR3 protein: CASSPGLAGVLGTDTQYF; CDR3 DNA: TGTGCCAGCAGCCCGGGACTAGCGGGAGTTCTGGGTACAGATACGCAGTATTTT
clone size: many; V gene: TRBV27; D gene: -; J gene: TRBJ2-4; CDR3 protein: CASSSAWKNIQYF; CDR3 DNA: TGTGCCAGCAGTTCAGCTTGGAAAAACATTCAGTACTTC
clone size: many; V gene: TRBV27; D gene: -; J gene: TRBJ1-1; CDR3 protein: CASSWDVNTEAFF; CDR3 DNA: TGTGCCAGCAGTTGGGACGTGAACACTGAAGCTTTCTTT
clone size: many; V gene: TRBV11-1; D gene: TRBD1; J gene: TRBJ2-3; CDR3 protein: CASSSPDRGRTTDTQYF; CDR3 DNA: TGTGCCAGCAGCTCCCCAGACAGGGGGCGCACCACAGATACGCAGTATTTT